Following are 20 T cell receptor beta chains from one sample sequenced in a study of beta chain features in type 1 diabetes. Sequencing targeted expressed TCRB transcripts, as all isolated RNA had been reverse transcribed. The assay was immunoSEQ multiplex PCR, and TCRdb's table has in-frame clones only and misses some. The sample contains about 320,000 clones, less than 15% of which appear only once. Input material: central memory CD4+ T cells from blood. The receptors derive from a man aged 25-45 years in good health.

CDR3 DNA: TGTGCCAGCAGCTCATTGGGGACTTCAGCTTACGAGCAGTACTTC. Its translation is CASSSLGTSAYEQYF. The gene calls are TRBV7-2 and TRBJ2-7, with D perhaps matching TRBD2 (6 bases). V lost 4 bases to trimming and J lost 4 bases, with 17 bases between them. Germline V gene lookup returns CDR1 SGHTA and CDR2 FQGNSA. The CDR3 consists of 15 residues.

In this sample, this clone turned up a few times. The gene calls are TRBV21-1 and TRBJ2-7; TRBD1, the D gene given by the table, was not confirmed from the DNA. TRBV21-1 is assigned pseudogene status. The CDR3 spans 13 residues. Here the CDR3 DNA reads TGTGCCAGCAACCTAGACAGGGGGAACGAGCAGTACGTC. Its protein is CASNLDRGNEQYV.

This chain connects TRBV19 to TRBJ1-1; no clear D. Trimming left V 2 bases short and J 1 base short, with 5 bases between. This CDR3 has 13 residues. Per germline, CDR1 LNHDA and CDR2 SQIVND (reference sequence). In nucleotides, the CDR3 is TGTGCCAGTAGTATAAGGGCGAACACTGAAGCTTTCTTT. Protein: CASSIRANTEAFF.

This clone showed up just a few times. The chain has TRBV5-1 and TRBJ2-7, with D maybe TRBD1 (6 bases). The V end lost 2 bases, the J end lost 9 bases, and 15 bases lay between the germline ends. CDR1 is SGHRS and CDR2 is YFSETQ in the germline V gene. This CDR3 region has 13 residues. For the CDR3, the DNA is TGCGCCAGCAGCTTAGCAGGGGACCACGGGCAGTACTTC. Translation: CASSLAGDHGQYF.

This clone appeared a few times. The CDR3 here is CAWTLSGGDTQYF. The DNA of the CDR3 is TGTGCCTGGACCCTCTCCGGCGGGGATACGCAGTATTTT. The V and J genes are TRBV30 and TRBJ2-3; possible D gene TRBD2, 5 bases. Germline V gene sequence: CDR1 GTSNPN, CDR2 SVGIG (reference sequence). V was clipped by 4 bases and J by 6 bases, with 14 bases between them. This CDR3 is built from 13 residues.

There are a few counts of this clone. This chain links TRBV11-2 with TRBJ2-7, with D perhaps TRBD2 (5 bases). From germline, CDR1 is SGHAT and CDR2 FQNNGV. V was trimmed by 6 bases and J by 3 bases, leaving 15 bases between them. This CDR3 spans 14 amino acids. For the CDR3, the DNA is TGTGCCAGCAGAGCGGTGGGTACGAGCTACGAGCAGTACTTC. This translates into CASRAVGTSYEQYF.

This clone was observed a few times. The chain carries TRBV11-1 and TRBJ2-3; TRBD2 agrees at 12 bases. Germline trimming cut 4 bases from V and 1 base from J; bases unmatched to any gene: 12. Germline V CDR1 and CDR2: SGHAT, FQDESV (reference sequence). This CDR3 spans 19 amino acids. The DNA for the CDR3 is TGTGCCAGCAGCTCGTATCGACTAGCGGGGGCCCGGCGCACAGATACGCAGTATTTT. It yields the protein CASSSYRLAGARRTDTQYF.

In this sample, this clone turned up a few times. CDR3 residues: CASSSAKRGHEQYV. The CDR3, as DNA: TGTGCCAGCAGCTCAGCCAAAAGGGGCCACGAGCAGTACGTC. The chain employs TRBV7-8 and TRBJ2-7; possibly TRBD1 for D (5 bases). In germline, CDR1 is SGHVS, CDR2 FQNEAQ. This CDR3 is built from 14 residues. Between the trimmed V and J ends, which lost 4 bases and 5 bases, there was a span of 15 bases.

This sequence joins TRBV7-8 and TRBJ1-4; D is ambiguous. CDR3 length equals 14 residues. V dropped 3 bases and J dropped 7 bases, with 12 bases sitting between them. Per the germline V gene, CDR1 is SGHVS and CDR2 is FQNEAQ. The DNA for the CDR3 is TGTGCCAGCAGCTTTTCGAGAGGAGGTGAAAAACTGTTTTTT. It encodes CASSFSRGGEKLFF.

This chain connects TRBV27 to TRBJ2-1; 7 positions match TRBD2. The CDR3 is made up of 14 amino acids. Germline V lookup: CDR1 MNHEY, CDR2 SMNVEV (reference sequence). V was pared by 5 bases and J by 3 bases, with 4 bases of the junction left unmatched. The CDR3 nucleotides are TGTGCCAGCAGTATAGCTAGCGGCTACAATGAGCAGTTCTTC. It codes for CASSIASGYNEQFF.

At least ten counts were recorded for this clone. The V and J genes are TRBV7-3 and TRBJ2-6, with D unclear. The germline V and J ends were trimmed by 9 bases and 4 bases, with 7 bases remaining between them. CDR1 is SGHTA, CDR2 FQGTGA, per germline. This CDR3 is built from 12 residues. The chain's CDR3 is CASSSGANVLTF. DNA for the CDR3: TGTGCCAGTTCGTCCGGGGCCAACGTCCTGACTTTC.

This clone came up many times. The CDR3 sequence is CASSLPWGARNTEAFF. The CDR3 DNA reads as TGTGCCAGCAGCCTACCCTGGGGGGCGAGAAACACTGAAGCTTTCTTT. The chain carries TRBV4-2 and TRBJ1-1, with D tentatively TRBD1 (6 bases). Trimming took 4 bases from V and 2 from J, leaving 17 bases between them. Germline V lookup: CDR1 LGHNA, CDR2 YNFKEQ. There are 16 residues in the CDR3.

This clone was observed a few times. This chain uses TRBV5-4 with TRBJ1-5; no clear D gene. This CDR3 has 14 amino acids. The V gene lost 4 bases and the J gene lost 1 base, with 9 bases spanning the gap. Germline V CDR1 and CDR2: SGHNT, YYREEE (reference sequence). The CDR3 DNA is TGTGCCAGCAGCCAAGCCACGAGCAATCAGCCCCAGCATTTT. Amino acid sequence: CASSQATSNQPQHF.

This clone showed up just a few times. CDR3 residues: CASSPEGTRGRYSNQPQHF. The CDR3 DNA sequence: TGTGCCAGTAGTCCTGAAGGGACAAGGGGACGTTATAGCAATCAGCCCCAGCATTTT. V gene TRBV19 combines with J gene TRBJ1-5; TRBD1 is a possible D gene (6 bases). CDR3 length: 19 residues. V lost 5 bases, J lost 0 bases, and 23 bases lay in between. The germline gives CDR1 LNHDA, CDR2 SQIVND (reference sequence).

This clone occurred a few times. The chain links TRBV6-5 to TRBJ2-1, with D possibly called TRBD1 or TRBD2 (6 bases each). V was shortened by 6 bases and J by 7 bases, with 19 bases between the two germline ends. This CDR3 is 15 amino acids long. The germline CDR1 and CDR2 sequences are MNHEY and SVGAGI. CDR3 coding DNA: TGTGCCAGCAGGTCGACTAGGGGGGTGGTGAATGAGCAGTTCTTC. The encoded protein is CASRSTRGVVNEQFF.

This clone was counted only a few times. The rearrangement uses TRBV7-3 and TRBJ2-2; 7 bases agree with TRBD1. The CDR3 sequence is 14 residues long. CDR1 and CDR2 (germline): SGHTA, FQGTGA. Unmatched junction bases numbered 4, after V lost 5 bases and J lost 4 bases. Here the CDR3 DNA reads TGTGCCAGCAGCGCGTACAGGGGCACCGGGGAGCTGTTTTTT. This translates into CASSAYRGTGELFF.

This clone was seen a few times. At one end, the junction sequence differs from germline, possibly due to a read error. Here the CDR3 DNA reads TGTGCCAGCAGCCAAGACCGAGATACGCAGTATTTT. Its translation is CASSQDRDTQYF. This chain joins TRBV4-1 and TRBJ2-3, with unresolved D. Per the germline V gene, CDR1 is MGHRA and CDR2 is YSYEKL. The CDR3 is 12 amino acids.

This clone was counted ten times or more. The chain joins TRBV18 to TRBJ2-7, with TRBD1 matching 8 bases. There are 15 residues in the CDR3. V was clipped by 2 bases and J by 2 bases; unmatched bases: 5. Germline CDR1 is KGHSH and CDR2 is LQKENI. This chain's CDR3 is CASSPGNRGAYEQYV. The CDR3 region has the DNA TGTGCCAGCTCACCAGGGAACAGGGGGGCCTACGAGCAGTACGTC.

CDR3 sequence reads: CASSLRGVPRDTGELFF. The CDR3 DNA follows: TGTGCCAGCAGCTTAAGGGGAGTCCCCCGGGACACCGGGGAGCTGTTTTTT. The chain uses TRBV7-7 and TRBJ2-2; D assignment may be TRBD1 or TRBD2 (5 bases each). Trimming pared 2 bases from V and 3 bases from J, leaving 16 bases between. Germline V CDR1 and CDR2: SSHAT, FNYEAQ (reference sequence). The CDR3 covers 17 residues. Based on the CDR3 plus reference TRBV7-7 and TRBJ2-2, the full variable domain is GAGVSQSPRYKVTKRGQDVTLRCDPISSHATLYWYQQALGQGPEFLTYFNYEAQPDKSGLPSDRFSAERPEGSISTLTIQRTEQRDSAMYRCASSLRGVPRDTGELFFGEGSRLTVL.

The rearrangement uses TRBV7-2 and TRBJ2-7; D is perhaps TRBD2 (5 bases). V lost 3 bases and J 0 bases, leaving 9 bases between the germline ends. The CDR3 runs 14 residues. The germline CDR1 and CDR2 sequences are SGHTA and FQGNSA. CDR3 loop: CASSFEGLSYEQYF. CDR3 sequence (DNA): TGTGCCAGCAGCTTTGAGGGTCTCTCCTACGAGCAGTACTTC. Full variable domain (outside the CDR3, taken from reference TRBV7-2 and TRBJ2-7): GAGVSQSPSNKVTEKGKDVELRCDPISGHTALYWYRQSLGQGLEFLIYFQGNSAPDKSGLPSDRFSAERTGGSVSTLTIQRTQQEDSAVYLCASSFEGLSYEQYFGPGTRLTVT.